The clone carrying this T cell receptor (beta chain) has a single count. Its target is not known. Libraries were prepared by immunoSEQ multiplex PCR; TCRdb keeps only in-frame clonotypes and omits some of them. The sample has about 36,000 clones; 84% are singletons. The data originate from a study of monozygotic twins with cystic fibrosis. Whole-study findings and limits: Low clonality (median roughly 0.0099) suggested a mostly naive repertoire. Monozygotic CF twins shared more identical nucleotide clonotypes than unrelated patients. Shared CDR3 numbers were not associated with age, concordance or severity.

This TCR came from a girl aged 2 to 9 with cystic fibrosis. Sequencing was done on a sample of blood.

CDR3 loop: CASSHTPDREQPQHF. The CDR3 DNA sequence: TGCGCCAGCAGCCACACACCCGACAGGGAACAGCCCCAGCATTTT. This chain links TRBV4-3 with TRBJ1-5; 7 bases are shared with TRBD1. This CDR3 is 15 amino acids long. Per the germline V gene, CDR1 is LGHNA and CDR2 is YSLEER. After removal of 3 bases from V and 7 bases from J, the junction contained 9 bases not matched to a gene.